This T cell receptor beta chain was found in a study of CD8 T cells in ankylosing spondylitis. Findings and limits, study-wide: Blood of patients with ankylosing spondylitis appeared to be characterized by a TCR beta motif of eight or nine highly homologous variants. Certain motif variants had earlier been reported in reactive arthritis synovial fluid and blood. The authors reported significant enrichment of disease-linked clones in matched ankylosing spondylitis synovial fluid. Clones linked with disease were CD8+ and fairly uncommon in the peripheral blood.

A quantitative 5'-RACE method, one with molecular barcodes, was used to make TCR beta libraries. One entry per CDR3 protein, called by TCRdb with MiXCR from the 5' RACE reads. The sample has about 220,000 distinct CDR3 sequences; around 17% are singletons. With V trimmed by 5 bases and J by 7 bases, 7 bases remained unmatched. The V gene's germline CDR1 is SQVTM and CDR2 ANQGSEA. There are 15 residues in the CDR3. This clonotype was detected ten times or more. Antigen unknown. The receptor's source is a male donor with ankylosing spondylitis. The V and J genes are TRBV29-1 and TRBJ2-2, with TRBD2 matching 13 bases. Material: blood, either unsorted or a sorted T cell fraction (not recorded which). The CDR3 DNA reads TGCAGCGTTTTACTAGCGGGAGGGTATCTCGGGGAGCTGTTTTTT. It codes for CSVLLAGGYLGELFF.